The 11 T cell receptor beta chains given below trace back to one sample, sequenced in a study of blood T cell repertoires in COVID-19. Measured with immunoSEQ multiplex PCR; TCRdb has only the in-frame clones, and not every one. The sample has about 49,000 clones, 82% seen once; the top ten hold roughly 3%. Sequences were obtained from peripheral blood. The receptors come from a woman aged 55-69 years with acute or convalescent COVID-19.

The rearrangement joins TRBV5-4 to TRBJ2-7; D might be TRBD1 (6 bases). The V end was cut by 3 bases, the J end by 1 base, with 8 bases between. Germline CDR1 reads SGHNT; CDR2 reads YYREEE (reference sequence). The CDR3 runs 13 residues. CDR3 residues: CASSSDRSYEQYF. DNA of the CDR3: TGTGCCAGCAGCTCCGACAGGTCCTACGAGCAGTACTTC.

In its sample, this clone was seen once. The genes are TRBV2 and TRBJ2-2; 13 nucleotides line up with TRBD2. This CDR3 comprises 17 residues. The germline CDR1 and CDR2 sequences are SNHLY and FYNNEI. V lost 5 bases to trimming and J lost 2 bases; unmatched junction nucleotides: 5. This chain's CDR3 is CASSTTSGGLNTGELFF. The CDR3, as DNA: TGTGCCAGCAGTACGACTAGCGGGGGGCTTAACACCGGGGAGCTGTTTTTT.

V and J are TRBV5-4 and TRBJ2-1, with 7 bases lining up with TRBD1. V shed 4 bases and J 8 bases; nucleotides not matched to a gene: 12. This CDR3 region has 15 residues. Germline CDR1 SGHNT, CDR2 YYREEE (reference sequence). The CDR3 DNA reads TGTGCCAGCAGCACAACAGGGGACGCGGGCGATGAGCAGTTCTTC. Its protein is CASSTTGDAGDEQFF.

The J gene is TRBJ2-5, the V gene TRBV3-1 (or the pseudogene TRBV3-2); 12 bases line up with TRBD2. The trim removed 7 bases at V and 2 bases at J, leaving 8 bases unmatched. The CDR3 spans 16 residues. Germline V CDR1 and CDR2: LGHDT, YNNKEL (reference sequence). CDR3 loop: CASKLAGGLEQETQYF. CDR3 sequence (DNA): TGTGCCAGCAAGCTAGCGGGGGGGTTAGAACAAGAGACCCAGTACTTC.

The genes are TRBV7-2 and TRBJ2-7; no firm D call. The CDR3 loop spans 14 amino acids. Germline V CDR1 and CDR2: SGHTA, FQGNSA. Deletions cut 2 bases from V and 1 base from J, with 9 bases between. CDR3 sequence: CASSLPQSSYEQYF. For the CDR3, the DNA is TGTGCCAGCAGCTTACCCCAGTCATCCTACGAGCAGTACTTC.

This sequence joins TRBV27 and TRBJ2-2, with TRBD1 as a possible D gene (6 bases). CDR3 size: 14 residues. The germline V and J ends were trimmed by 3 bases and 3 bases, with 8 bases remaining between them. Germline CDR1 MNHEY, CDR2 SMNVEV (reference sequence). CDR3 residues: CASSLRGYTGELFF. The CDR3 bases are TGTGCCAGCAGTTTGAGGGGGTACACCGGGGAGCTGTTTTTT.

V usage is TRBV28 and J usage is TRBJ1-4, with 10 bases that match TRBD1. The CDR3 extends over 16 amino acids. V lost 2 bases and J lost 7; bases outside the gene matches: 7. Germline values: CDR1 MDHEN, CDR2 SYDVKM. Here the CDR3 reads CASSLAGTGVREKLFF. Written as DNA, the CDR3 is TGTGCCAGCAGTTTAGCCGGGACAGGGGTACGTGAAAAACTGTTTTTT.

V gene TRBV5-1 combines with J gene TRBJ1-5, with D possibly TRBD1 on 5 matching bases. V lost 0 bases and J lost 2, with 12 bases in between. This CDR3 region has 16 residues. CDR1 is SGHRS, CDR2 YFSETQ, per germline. The CDR3 here is CASSLAPTGGNQPQHF. The CDR3 DNA follows: TGCGCCAGCAGCTTGGCCCCTACAGGAGGCAATCAGCCCCAGCATTTT.

The chain uses TRBV14 and TRBJ1-6; no clear D. Trimming left V 3 bases short and J 10 bases short, with 7 bases between. The CDR3 has 12 residues. CDR1 and CDR2 (germline): SGHDN, FVKESK. The CDR3 is CASSQRLSPLHF. For the CDR3, the DNA is TGTGCCAGCAGCCAGCGGTTATCACCCCTCCACTTT.

J is TRBJ2-7 and V is TRBV5-4, with 11 bases fitting TRBD2. V trimming: 2 bases; J trimming: 1 base; junction bases outside the gene matches: 8. The length of the CDR3 is 17 residues. Germline-derived CDR1 and CDR2 are SGHNT and YYREEE (reference sequence). The CDR3 reads CASSFASGGPHSYEQYF. DNA of the CDR3: TGTGCCAGCAGCTTTGCTAGCGGGGGGCCACATTCCTACGAGCAGTACTTC.

The J gene is TRBJ1-2, the V gene TRBV2; D gene unclear. CDR1 is SNHLY and CDR2 is FYNNEI in the germline V gene. CDR3 size: 15 residues. V was cut by 3 bases and J by 2 bases, with 13 bases left in between. The CDR3 DNA is TGTGCCAGCAGTGAGCAGTCGGGAAGGAACTATGGCTACACCTTC. Translation: CASSEQSGRNYGYTF. The complete variable domain, with remaining parts taken from reference TRBV2 and TRBJ1-2, reads EPEVTQTPSHQVTQMGQEVILRCVPISNHLYFYWYRQILGQKVEFLVSFYNNEISEKSEIFDDQFSVERPDGSNFTLKIRSTKLEDSAMYFCASSEQSGRNYGYTFGSGTRLTVV.